One sample yielded the 15 T cell receptor beta chains listed below, sequenced in a study of blood T cell repertoires in COVID-19. Profiling relied on immunoSEQ multiplex PCR, and the TCRdb table lists in-frame clones only, not all of them. The sample consists of 200,000 to 250,000 clones, 86% of them appearing once. The material sequenced was PBMCs or T cells enriched from blood (not recorded which). Every receptor here comes from a woman between 45 and 65 years old who had recovered from COVID-19.

The chain joins TRBV7-2 to TRBJ1-6; 9 nucleotides align to TRBD1. This CDR3 has 18 amino acids. The germline CDR1 and CDR2 sequences are SGHTA and FQGNSA. Trimming at V came to 4 bases and at J to 0 bases, leaving 7 bases not matched to a gene. The CDR3 loop is CASSSYGQGSSYNSPLHF. In DNA, the CDR3 is TGTGCCAGCAGCTCATATGGACAGGGGAGCTCCTATAATTCACCCCTCCACTTT.

This chain links TRBV3-1 (or the pseudogene TRBV3-2) with TRBJ1-2; TRBD1 matches at 7 bases. CDR3 length equals 14 residues. V was pared by 5 bases and J by 6 bases, with 9 bases of the junction left unmatched. Germline CDR1 reads LGHDT; CDR2 reads YNNKEL (reference sequence). This CDR3 reads CASSETLTGNGYTF. CDR3 DNA: TGTGCCAGCAGCGAAACATTGACAGGGAATGGCTACACCTTC.

The chain is built from TRBV6-1 and TRBJ1-3; D is ambiguous. Trimming left V 2 bases short and J 0 bases short, with 11 bases between. The CDR3 totals 16 residues. CDR1 MNHNS and CDR2 SASEGT come from the germline V gene. The CDR3 here is CASSEQLPSSGNTIYF. For the CDR3, the DNA is TGTGCCAGCAGTGAACAACTACCCAGCTCTGGAAACACCATATATTTT.

This clone was seen a single time. This chain links TRBV24-1 with TRBJ2-3, with a tentative D call TRBD2 (5 bases). The germline V gene has CDR1 KGHDR and CDR2 SFDVKD. The CDR3 is 16 amino acids. V dropped 1 base and J dropped 3 bases, with 13 bases sitting between them. CDR3: CATSDFGRGVTDTQYF. CDR3 sequence (DNA): TGTGCCACCAGTGATTTTGGCCGGGGAGTAACAGATACGCAGTATTTT.

The genes are TRBV27 and TRBJ2-3; 8 bases align to TRBD2. Germline V lookup: CDR1 MNHEY, CDR2 SMNVEV (reference sequence). This CDR3 is 19 amino acids long. Trimming cost V 1 base and J 1 base; bases outside gene matches: 13. CDR3 DNA: TGTGCCAGCAGTTTATGGGGGACTAGTGGGGGGAGAGGCACAGATACGCAGTATTTT. Residues: CASSLWGTSGGRGTDTQYF.

The chain employs TRBV10-3 and TRBJ2-7, with 8 bases fitting TRBD1. The CDR3 has 14 amino acids. V lost 6 bases to trimming and J lost 2 bases; unmatched junction nucleotides: 6. The germline V gene encodes CDR1 ENHRY and CDR2 SYGVKD. CDR3 bases: TGTGCCATCAGATCTCAGGGGGCCCCCTACGAGCAGTACTTC. This codes for CAIRSQGAPYEQYF.

The rearrangement links TRBV6-2 or TRBV6-3 to TRBJ2-3; TRBD1 agrees at 8 bases. The CDR3 is 13 amino acids. V was clipped by 5 bases and J by 3 bases; unmatched bases: 1. Germline-derived CDR1 and CDR2 are MNHEY and SVGEGT. The CDR3 coding sequence is TGTGCCAGCAGTAGACAGGGGACAGATACGCAGTATTTT. Its translation is CASSRQGTDTQYF.

J is TRBJ2-7 and V is TRBV6-5; 12 nucleotides line up with TRBD2. The CDR3 is 16 residues long. The germline CDR1 and CDR2 sequences are MNHEY and SVGAGI. J was trimmed by 5 bases and V by 2 bases; bases with no gene match: 7. The CDR3: CASSYPASGGAHEQYF. The DNA of the CDR3 is TGTGCCAGCAGTTACCCCGCTAGCGGGGGGGCACACGAGCAGTACTTC.

V gene TRBV19 combines with J gene TRBJ2-2, with 9 bases lining up with TRBD1. The CDR3 extends over 15 amino acids. The germline V gene encodes CDR1 LNHDA and CDR2 SQIVND (reference sequence). The V gene end was trimmed by 6 bases and the J gene end by 1 base; junction bases not matched to a gene: 3. The CDR3, as DNA: TGTGCCAGTAGCCGGACAGGGGTGAACACCGGGGAGCTGTTTTTT. Protein: CASSRTGVNTGELFF.

The chain carries TRBV6-7 and TRBJ1-2; tentatively, D is TRBD1 (6 bases). TRBV6-7 is assigned to the ORF class and has an uncertain function. V was trimmed by 3 bases and J by 4 bases, leaving 18 bases between them. The CDR3 consists of 16 residues. CDR3 coding DNA: TGTGCCAGCAGTTATCACCCAAGGGGGGGGATCTATGGCTACACCTTC. This encodes CASSYHPRGGIYGYTF.

The J gene is TRBJ2-5, the V gene TRBV11-3; maybe TRBD1 (6 bases). This CDR3 has 13 residues. The V gene's germline CDR1 is SGHNT and CDR2 YENEEA. V was trimmed by 5 bases and J by 4 bases, leaving 11 bases between them. For the CDR3, the DNA is TGTGCCAGCAGCCGAACAGGGCTAGAGACCCAGTACTTC. This encodes CASSRTGLETQYF.

The rearrangement links TRBV4-1 to TRBJ2-5, with no clear D. Trimming left V 1 base short and J 5 bases short, with 11 bases between. Per the germline V gene, CDR1 is MGHRA and CDR2 is YSYEKL. This CDR3 is 14 amino acids long. The CDR3 nucleotides read TGCGCCAGCAGCCAAGTTCATAAGAGTGAGACCCAGTACTTC. Amino acids: CASSQVHKSETQYF.

The rearrangement links TRBV6-5 to TRBJ1-4; tentatively, D is TRBD1 (6 bases). This CDR3 region has 15 residues. Looked up from germline, CDR1 is MNHEY and CDR2 is SVGAGI. The V end was cut by 10 bases, the J end by 5 bases, with 20 bases between. The CDR3 DNA reads as TGTGCCACCAGATTAACCGGGACACTGAATGAAAAACTGTTTTTT. Translation: CATRLTGTLNEKLFF.

The rearrangement uses TRBV7-9 and TRBJ2-2; 8 bases map to TRBD1. The germline CDR1 and CDR2 sequences are SEHNR and FQNEAQ (reference sequence). The CDR3 totals 16 residues. After removal of 6 bases from V and 6 bases from J, the junction contained 12 bases not matched to a gene. The CDR3 sequence: CASRTNRGSLPGELFF. In nucleotides, the CDR3 is TGTGCCAGCAGAACCAACAGGGGGAGTCTACCCGGGGAGCTGTTTTTT.

The CDR3 bases are TGTGCCAGTAGTATAGTATCCGGCAGGGGGCCTGGGGCCAACGTCCTGACTTTC. This sequence encodes CASSIVSGRGPGANVLTF. The rearrangement joins TRBV19 to TRBJ2-6; 8 nucleotides line up with TRBD1. CDR3 length equals 18 residues. CDR1 and CDR2 from the germline V gene are LNHDA and SQIVND (reference sequence). The V segment lost 1 base and the J segment 2 bases; nucleotides outside the gene matches: 7.